These T cell receptor beta chains were read from a single sample in a study of CD8 T cells in ankylosing spondylitis. TCRdb fed the 5' RACE reads into MiXCR, producing one record per CDR3 protein. The data contain fewer than 250,000 distinct CDR3 sequences, about 11% of them singletons. Sequencing input: blood, either unsorted or a sorted T cell fraction (not recorded which). The source of these receptors is a male donor with ankylosing spondylitis or in good health (not recorded which). CDR3s include the opening cysteine and the closing phenylalanine or tryptophan. Fields, in order: V gene, J gene, D gene, CDR3 length, clone size, CDR3 DNA, CDR3 protein. The D gene is left open where the match is weak. Size values are once, few and many counts, or a class for expanded clones, and some rows have none.

TRBV7-9,TRBJ2-5,.,14,.,TGTGCCAGCAGCCCTGCCGTCGGCCGGGAGACCCAGTACTTC,CASSPAVGRETQYF
TRBV7-9,TRBJ2-2,.,13,.,TGTGCCAGCAGCTTGAGTGGATACGGGGAGCTGTTTTTT,CASSLSGYGELFF
TRBV25-1,TRBJ2-4,TRBD2,15,many,TGTGCCAGCCGAGGGGCGGGAGGGGCCAAAAACATTCAGTACTTC,CASRGAGGAKNIQYF
TRBV7-9,TRBJ2-5,.,11,many,TGTGCCAGCAGCGCAGAAGAGACCCAGTACTTC,CASSAEETQYF
TRBV13,TRBJ2-1,TRBD1,16,many,TGTGCCAGCAGCCTTTTCGGGACAGCCCTCTACAATGAGCAGTTCTTC,CASSLFGTALYNEQFF
TRBV20-1,TRBJ1-1,.,14,few,TGCAGTGCTCCGCTGGGGGCGACGGACACTGAAGCTTTCTTT,CSAPLGATDTEAFF
TRBV29-1,TRBJ1-1,TRBD1,12,many,TGCAGCGTTGGGACAGGGGGCTCTGAAGCTTTCTTT,CSVGTGGSEAFF
TRBV20-1,TRBJ2-2,.,13,many,TGCAGCCTCGGGTCTGGAAACCCCGGGGAGCTGTTTTTT,CSLGSGNPGELFF
TRBV6-5,TRBJ2-5,.,15,many,TGTGCCAGCAGTTACACCACTAGCAGGCAAGAGACCCAGTACTTC,CASSYTTSRQETQYF
TRBV12-3/TRBV12-4,TRBJ2-1,TRBD2,15,many,TGTGCCAGCAGTCCCGGGACTACCGGTTACAATGAGCAGTTCTTC,CASSPGTTGYNEQFF
TRBV20-1,TRBJ1-4,TRBD1,15,.,TGCAGTGCTAGAGATTCAGGGACAGGGGCTGAAAAACTGTTTTTT,CSARDSGTGAEKLFF
TRBV20-1,TRBJ2-3,TRBD2,18,many,TGCAGTGCTGGGGGACTAGCGGGAGGCCCGAGGTCCACAGATACGCAGTATTTT,CSAGGLAGGPRSTDTQYF
TRBV5-1,TRBJ2-1,.,15,many,TGCGCCAGCAGCTTGAAACCCGACGATTACAATGAGCAGTTCTTC,CASSLKPDDYNEQFF
TRBV7-2,TRBJ1-2,.,13,many,TGCGCCAGCAGCTTGGACGGAAACTATGGCTACACCTTC,CASSLDGNYGYTF
TRBV30,TRBJ2-1,TRBD1,14,.,TGTGCCTGGGACAGGGGCGGGATGACCGATGAGCAGTTCTTC,CAWDRGGMTDEQFF
TRBV5-5,TRBJ1-1,.,13,many,TGTGCCAGCAGCTTGACCGAAATCGCTGAAGCTTTCTTT,CASSLTEIAEAFF
TRBV2,TRBJ1-4,.,14,many,TGTGCCAGCAGTCTAGGGGGAGATAATGAAAAACTGTTTTTT,CASSLGGDNEKLFF
TRBV11-3,TRBJ1-6,.,14,many,TGTGCCAGCAGCTTAGGCAATGAGAATTCACCCCTCCACTTT,CASSLGNENSPLHF
TRBV20-1,TRBJ1-5,.,14,few,TGCAGTGCCGAGTCGGGAGGTCCCAATCAGCCCCAGCATTTT,CSAESGGPNQPQHF
TRBV30,TRBJ2-2,.,14,many,TGTGCCTACCAAAAAGGGATGAACACCGGGGAGCTGTTTTTT,CAYQKGMNTGELFF
TRBV6-1,TRBJ1-6,.,14,.,TGTGCCAGCAGAGGGTGGCCGGGAAATTCACCCCTCCACTTT,CASRGWPGNSPLHF
TRBV12-3/TRBV12-4,TRBJ2-3,TRBD2,12,many,TGTGCCAGCAGTCTCCCTAGCGGCCCGACCGCTTTT,CASSLPSGPTAF
TRBV3-1,TRBJ1-5,.,14,.,TGTGCCAGCAGCCCCCGTCAGGGGCATCAGCCCCAGCATTTT,CASSPRQGHQPQHF
TRBV5-1,TRBJ2-3,.,17,many,TGCGCCAGCAGCCGAAGGCCGGAGGGGTACCGCGCAGATACGCAGTATTTT,CASSRRPEGYRADTQYF
TRBV20-1,TRBJ2-7,.,13,many,TGCAGTGCCCCCGGGACCGCCCCCTACGAGCAGTACTTC,CSAPGTAPYEQYF
TRBV5-1,TRBJ2-3,TRBD2,15,.,TGCGCCAGCAGCGGTACGGCGGGAGGGACAGATACGCAGTATTTT,CASSGTAGGTDTQYF
TRBV19,TRBJ1-1,.,12,many,TGTGCCAGTAGTATGAGGAGGAGTGAAGCTTTCTTT,CASSMRRSEAFF